The sequence of this T cell receptor (beta chain) was determined in a study of blood T cell repertoires in COVID-19. Repertoires were generated with immunoSEQ multiplex PCR, while TCRdb's copy carries only in-frame clones and drops some. The sample has approximately 210,000 clones; about 90% are singletons. The sample comprised peripheral blood. The source of this sequence is a man aged 35-49 years with active or convalescent COVID-19.

The CDR3, as DNA: TGTGCCAGCAGCGTAGTTAGCGGAGGGGGCACAGCTTTCTTT. Protein sequence: CASSVVSGGGTAFF. V and J are TRBV9 and TRBJ1-1; TRBD1 agrees at 7 bases. Germline CDR1 and CDR2: SGDLS and YYNGEE. Trimming cost V 0 bases and J 10 bases; bases outside gene matches: 9. The CDR3 totals 14 residues.